Presented here are 13 T cell receptor beta chains from one specimen sequenced in a study of blood T cell repertoires in COVID-19. The protocol was immunoSEQ multiplex PCR, while the TCRdb copy is restricted to in-frame clones and leaves out a portion. The sample holds 98,000 or so clones, about 87% seen once. Sequenced sample: peripheral blood. Source of these receptors: a man over 45 with acute or convalescent COVID-19.

The sample holds a few counts of this clone. V is TRBV4-1 and J is TRBJ2-2; 7 nucleotides line up with TRBD2. The CDR3 extends over 17 amino acids. V trimming: 1 base; J trimming: 6 bases; junction bases outside the gene matches: 11. Germline V CDR1 and CDR2: MGHRA, YSYEKL. CDR3: CASSQVPGGVGAGELFF. In nucleotides, the CDR3 is TGCGCCAGCAGCCAAGTACCTGGGGGGGTTGGTGCCGGGGAGCTGTTTTTT.

The chain employs TRBV10-1 and TRBJ2-3; 8 bases fit TRBD2. Germline V CDR1 and CDR2: WNHNN, SYGVQD (reference sequence). The CDR3 is 15 amino acids. The V gene end was trimmed by 4 bases and the J gene end by 3 bases; junction bases not matched to a gene: 6. In DNA form, the CDR3 reads TGCGCCAGCAGTGCCGGGGGGGGGAAGACAGATACGCAGTATTTT. Translation: CASSAGGGKTDTQYF.

This chain joins TRBV7-9 and TRBJ2-5; 12 positions agree with TRBD2. The germline CDR1 and CDR2 sequences are SEHNR and FQNEAQ (reference sequence). J was trimmed by 1 base and V by 3 bases; bases with no gene match: 3. The length of the CDR3 is 16 residues. The CDR3 coding sequence is TGTGCCAGCAGCTTTACACTAGCGGGGGGCCAAGAGACCCAGTACTTC. Protein product: CASSFTLAGGQETQYF.

The chain recombines TRBV5-1 with TRBJ2-1; D might be TRBD2 (5 bases). The CDR3 covers 16 residues. In germline, CDR1 is SGHRS, CDR2 YFSETQ. Trimming pared 4 bases from V and 6 bases from J, leaving 20 bases between. CDR3 protein: CASSGAGEGTANEQFF. In DNA, the CDR3 is TGCGCCAGCAGCGGCGCGGGTGAGGGAACCGCCAATGAGCAGTTCTTC.

V gene TRBV12-3 or TRBV12-4 combines with J gene TRBJ1-2; possibly TRBD1 for D (6 bases). Trimming stripped 6 bases from V and 4 bases from J, with 12 bases between. The CDR3 totals 13 residues. Written as DNA, the CDR3 is TGTGCCAGCAGGGGGGACAACCTCTATGGCTACACCTTC. This encodes CASRGDNLYGYTF.

The chain has TRBV5-1 and TRBJ2-1; 8 bases agree with TRBD1. Germline CDR1 is SGHRS and CDR2 is YFSETQ. V gave up 6 bases and J gave up 0 bases; unmatched junction bases: 20. The CDR3 is made up of 20 amino acids. CDR3 sequence: CASTPFGQGGSLSSYNEQFF. As DNA, the CDR3 is TGCGCCAGCACTCCCTTTGGACAGGGCGGCTCGCTTAGCTCCTACAATGAGCAGTTCTTC.

The chain couples TRBV28 to TRBJ2-7, with a weak D call TRBD1 (5 bases). CDR3 length: 14 residues. Trimming removed 6 bases from V and 6 bases from J, with 18 bases in between. Germline CDR1 and CDR2: MDHEN and SYDVKM. CDR3 protein: CASRDPQRGGEQYF. In DNA form, the CDR3 reads TGTGCCAGCAGGGACCCTCAAAGGGGTGGCGAGCAGTACTTC.

The chain employs TRBV2 and TRBJ2-2; 9 bases agree with TRBD2. This CDR3 region has 16 residues. Trimming cost V 2 bases and J 5 bases; bases outside gene matches: 6. CDR1 is SNHLY, CDR2 FYNNEI, per germline. The CDR3 DNA reads TGTGCCAGCAGTGAAACGTGGACTAGCGTAACCGGGGAGCTGTTTTTT. Protein product: CASSETWTSVTGELFF.

The rearrangement links TRBV6-5 to TRBJ1-1; 7 bases are shared with TRBD1. Germline trimming cut 7 bases from V and 5 bases from J; bases unmatched to any gene: 7. The CDR3 runs 13 residues. CDR1 MNHEY and CDR2 SVGAGI come from the germline V gene. CDR3 region: CASNRQGKTEAFF. In DNA form, the CDR3 reads TGTGCCAGCAATCGACAGGGTAAAACTGAAGCTTTCTTT.

This rearrangement joins TRBV6-5 to TRBJ2-5; 9 bases match TRBD2. The CDR3 is made up of 15 amino acids. Trimming cost V 10 bases and J 0 bases; bases outside gene matches: 9. Looked up from germline, CDR1 is MNHEY and CDR2 is SVGAGI. DNA of the CDR3: TGTGCCACCAAGCGACTAGCGGCTTACCAAGAGACCCAGTACTTC. It codes for CATKRLAAYQETQYF.

The chain is built from TRBV5-6 and TRBJ2-7; D is perhaps TRBD1 (5 bases). CDR1 is SGHDT and CDR2 is YYEEEE in the germline V gene. This CDR3 has 15 amino acids. V lost 4 bases and J lost 6, with 20 bases in between. The CDR3 sequence is CASSPTGQGQGEQYF. DNA for the CDR3: TGTGCCAGCAGCCCCACCGGCCAGGGTCAGGGCGAGCAGTACTTC.

The chain recombines TRBV29-1 with TRBJ1-4, with TRBD1 identical over 7 bases. The CDR3 spans 12 residues. J lost 8 bases, V lost 7 bases, and 7 bases had no gene match. The germline CDR1 and CDR2 sequences are SQVTM and ANQGSEA. Written as DNA, the CDR3 is TGCAGCGGAGGGGGCGCGGGGGAAAAACTGTTTTTT. As protein: CSGGGAGEKLFF.

The chain carries TRBV5-1 and TRBJ2-5; a weak D match, TRBD2 (6 bases). CDR1 is SGHRS, CDR2 YFSETQ, per germline. This CDR3 is 15 amino acids long. Trimming stripped 4 bases from V and 2 bases from J, with 15 bases between. This CDR3 is CASSPPSVQQETQYF. The CDR3 bases are TGCGCCAGCAGCCCCCCTAGCGTACAACAAGAGACCCAGTACTTC.